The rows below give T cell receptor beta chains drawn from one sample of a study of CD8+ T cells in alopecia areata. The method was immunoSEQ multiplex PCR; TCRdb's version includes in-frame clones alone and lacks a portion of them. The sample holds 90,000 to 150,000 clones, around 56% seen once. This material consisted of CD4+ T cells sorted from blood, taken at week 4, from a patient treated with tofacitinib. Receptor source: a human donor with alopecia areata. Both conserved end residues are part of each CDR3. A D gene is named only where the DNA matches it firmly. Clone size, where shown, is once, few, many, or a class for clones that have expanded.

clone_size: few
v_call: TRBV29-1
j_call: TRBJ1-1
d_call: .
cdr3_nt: TGCAGCGTTGTACCGGGGCCGGTGAACACTGAAGCTTTCTTT
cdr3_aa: CSVVPGPVNTEAFF

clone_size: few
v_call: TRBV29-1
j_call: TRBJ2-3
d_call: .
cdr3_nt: TGCAGCACAAGGACCGGATCTGTTTCAGATACGCAGTATTTT
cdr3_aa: CSTRTGSVSDTQYF

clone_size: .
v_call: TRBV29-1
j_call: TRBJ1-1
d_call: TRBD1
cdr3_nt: TGCAGCGCCCTAAACAGGGGAGGGACTGAAGCTTTCTTT
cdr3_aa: CSALNRGGTEAFF

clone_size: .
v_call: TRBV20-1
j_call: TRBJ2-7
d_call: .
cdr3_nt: TGCAGTGCGCCAGATTCCTACGAGCAGTACTTC
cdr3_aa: CSAPDSYEQYF

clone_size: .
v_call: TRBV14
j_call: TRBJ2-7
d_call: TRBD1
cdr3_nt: TGTGCCAGCAGCTCCGGGACAGGGCACGAGCAGTACTTC
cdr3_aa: CASSSGTGHEQYF

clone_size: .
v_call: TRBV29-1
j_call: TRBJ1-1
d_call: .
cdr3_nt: TGCAGCGTTGAACTCAGGGGCCCGAACACTGAAGCTTTCTTT
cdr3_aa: CSVELRGPNTEAFF

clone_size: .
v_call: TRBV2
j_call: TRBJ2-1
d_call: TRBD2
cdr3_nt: TGTGCCAGCCACAGGACTAGTTACGCCTACAATGAGCAGTTCTTC
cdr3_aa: CASHRTSYAYNEQFF

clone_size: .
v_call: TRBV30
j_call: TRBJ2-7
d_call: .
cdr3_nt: TGTGCCTGGAGCAAAGTAGCGGCCTACGAGCAGTACTTC
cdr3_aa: CAWSKVAAYEQYF

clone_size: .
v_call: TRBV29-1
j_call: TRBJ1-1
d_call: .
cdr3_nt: TGCGCCGGGGGCAGGGGCCACACTGAAGCTTTCTTT
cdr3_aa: CAGGRGHTEAFF

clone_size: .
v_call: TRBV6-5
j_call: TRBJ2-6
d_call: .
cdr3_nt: TGTGCCAGCAGGGGACGGATCTCTGGGGCCAACGTCCTGACTTTC
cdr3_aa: CASRGRISGANVLTF

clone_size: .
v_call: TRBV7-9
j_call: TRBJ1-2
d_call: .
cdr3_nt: TGTGCCAGCAGCTTAGCTGCAGGGCACTATGGCTACACCTTC
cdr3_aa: CASSLAAGHYGYTF

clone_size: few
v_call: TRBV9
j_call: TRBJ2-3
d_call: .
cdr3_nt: TGTGCCAGCAGCGTAGGGACTACCCCGGGCACAGATACGCAGTATTTT
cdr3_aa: CASSVGTTPGTDTQYF

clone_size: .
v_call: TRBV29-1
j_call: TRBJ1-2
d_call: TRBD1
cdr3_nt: TGCAGCGTCCGAATCCGGGACAGAAATCGAGATGGCTACACCTTC
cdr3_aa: CSVRIRDRNRDGYTF

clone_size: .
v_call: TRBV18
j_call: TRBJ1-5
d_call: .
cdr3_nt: TGTGCCAGCTCACTCGCCGGAGGGCAGAGCAATCAGCCCCAGCATTTT
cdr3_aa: CASSLAGGQSNQPQHF

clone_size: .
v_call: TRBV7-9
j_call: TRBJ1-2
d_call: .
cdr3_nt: TGTGCCAGCAGCTTAGCGCCGGTGGGAGGCGATGGCTACACCTTC
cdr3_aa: CASSLAPVGGDGYTF

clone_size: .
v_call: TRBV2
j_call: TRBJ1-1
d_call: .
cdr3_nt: TGTGCCAGCAGTGAACAGGGAAGAACTGAAGCTTTCTTT
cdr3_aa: CASSEQGRTEAFF